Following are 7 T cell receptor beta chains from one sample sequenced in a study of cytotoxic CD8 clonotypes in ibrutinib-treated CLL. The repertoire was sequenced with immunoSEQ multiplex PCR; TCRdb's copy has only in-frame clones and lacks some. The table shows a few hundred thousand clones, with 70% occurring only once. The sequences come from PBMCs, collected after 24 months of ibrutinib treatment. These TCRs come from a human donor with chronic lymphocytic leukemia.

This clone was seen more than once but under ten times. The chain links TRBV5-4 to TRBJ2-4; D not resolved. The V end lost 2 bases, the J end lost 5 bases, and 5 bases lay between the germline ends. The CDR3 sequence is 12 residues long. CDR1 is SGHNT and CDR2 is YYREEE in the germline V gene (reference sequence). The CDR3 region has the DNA TGTGCCAGCAGCTTCGGAGAAAACATTCAGTACTTC. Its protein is CASSFGENIQYF.

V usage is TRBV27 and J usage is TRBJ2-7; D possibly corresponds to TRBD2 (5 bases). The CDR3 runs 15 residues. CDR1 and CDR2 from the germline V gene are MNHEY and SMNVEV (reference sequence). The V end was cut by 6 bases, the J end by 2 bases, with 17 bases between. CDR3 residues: CASRTLMAGAYEQYF. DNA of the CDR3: TGTGCCAGCAGGACCTTAATGGCCGGGGCCTACGAGCAGTACTTC.

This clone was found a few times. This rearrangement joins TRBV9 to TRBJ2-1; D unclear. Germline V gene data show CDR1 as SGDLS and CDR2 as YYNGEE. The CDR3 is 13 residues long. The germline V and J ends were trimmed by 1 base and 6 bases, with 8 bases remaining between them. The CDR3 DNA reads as TGTGCCAGCAGCGTAAGTCTCGGCAATGAGCAGTTCTTC. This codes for CASSVSLGNEQFF.

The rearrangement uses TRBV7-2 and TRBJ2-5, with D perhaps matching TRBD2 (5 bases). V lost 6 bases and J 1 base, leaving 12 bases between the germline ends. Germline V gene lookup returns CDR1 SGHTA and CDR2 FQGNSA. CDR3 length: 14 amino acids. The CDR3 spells CASRPDGIQETQYF. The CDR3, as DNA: TGTGCCAGCAGACCTGACGGGATCCAAGAGACCCAGTACTTC. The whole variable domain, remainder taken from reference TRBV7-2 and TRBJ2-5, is GAGVSQSPSNKVTEKGKDVELRCDPISGHTALYWYRQSLGQGLEFLIYFQGNSAPDKSGLPSDRFSAERTGGSVSTLTIQRTQQEDSAVYLCASRPDGIQETQYFGPGTRLLVL.

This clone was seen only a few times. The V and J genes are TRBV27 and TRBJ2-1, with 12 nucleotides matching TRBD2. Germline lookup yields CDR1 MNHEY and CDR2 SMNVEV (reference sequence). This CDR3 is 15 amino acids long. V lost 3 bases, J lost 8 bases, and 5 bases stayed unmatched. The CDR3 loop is CASSFGTSGLYEQFF. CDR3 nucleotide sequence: TGTGCCAGCAGTTTTGGGACTAGCGGGCTTTATGAGCAGTTCTTC.

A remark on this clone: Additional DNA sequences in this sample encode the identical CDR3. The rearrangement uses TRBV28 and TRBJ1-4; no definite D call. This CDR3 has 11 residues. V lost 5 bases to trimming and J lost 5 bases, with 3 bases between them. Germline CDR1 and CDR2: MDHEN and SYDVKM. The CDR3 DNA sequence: TGTGCCAGCAGTGGGAATGAAAAACTGTTTTTT. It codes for CASSGNEKLFF.

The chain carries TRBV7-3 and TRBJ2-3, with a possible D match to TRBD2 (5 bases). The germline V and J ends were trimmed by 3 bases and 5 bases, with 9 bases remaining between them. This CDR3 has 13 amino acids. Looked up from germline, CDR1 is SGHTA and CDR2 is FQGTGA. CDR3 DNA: TGTGCCAGCAGCTTCATCCGGGAAGATACGCAGTATTTT. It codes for CASSFIREDTQYF.